Listed here are 21 T cell receptor beta chains from one sample, sequenced in a study of T-cell reconstitution after alpha-beta-depleted transplantation in children. Researchers prepared the TCRbeta library using unique molecular identifiers, the study reports. TCRdb ran MiXCR on the PCR reads and lists one entry per CDR3 protein. The sample comprises 150,000 to 250,000 distinct CDR3 sequences, more than 14% of which are singletons, and about 13% rests with the top ten. This sample comprised PBMCs from the stem cell graft donor, obtained from the stem cell graft. The source of these receptors is a human donor who donated a stem cell graft to a child with acute lymphoblastic leukemia.

This clonotype was recorded many times. This chain uses TRBV10-3 with TRBJ2-3, with D hard to call. The CDR3 consists of 15 residues. Germline CDR1 is ENHRY and CDR2 is SYGVKD. Trimming took 3 bases from V and 2 from J, leaving 12 bases between them. CDR3 sequence: CAISEKRSDTDTQYF. DNA for the CDR3: TGTGCCATCAGTGAAAAGCGATCAGACACAGATACGCAGTATTTT.

This clonotype occurred many times. Here the CDR3 reads CAIGRLQGYSTF. The CDR3, as DNA: TGTGCCATCGGAAGATTACAGGGCTACTCTACCTTC. This chain uses TRBV10-3 with TRBJ1-2; tentatively, D is TRBD1 (6 bases). CDR3 length: 12 residues. Trimming took 8 bases from V and 14 from J, leaving 21 bases between them. The germline gives CDR1 ENHRY, CDR2 SYGVKD.

This clonotype came up many times. The J gene is TRBJ2-7, the V gene TRBV9, with D unclear. The CDR3 contains 12 residues. Trimming shortened V by 0 bases and J by 6 bases, and 7 bases separated the two germline ends. Germline V gene sequence: CDR1 SGDLS, CDR2 YYNGEE. In DNA form, the CDR3 reads TGTGCCAGCAGCGTAGGAAACGGCGAGCAGTACTTC. Residues: CASSVGNGEQYF.

CDR3 in amino acids: CASSFALMAALAKNIQYF. CDR3 in DNA: TGTGCCAGCAGTTTCGCCCTCATGGCTGCTCTAGCCAAAAACATTCAGTACTTC. V usage is TRBV12-3 or TRBV12-4 and J usage is TRBJ2-4; D remains ambiguous. The V gene lost 3 bases and the J gene lost 0 bases, with 18 bases spanning the gap. The CDR3 runs 18 residues.

There are many counts of this clonotype. The chain's CDR3 is CASSSGQGYEQYF. Written as DNA, the CDR3 is TGTGCCAGCAGTTCGGGACAGGGCTACGAGCAGTACTTC. The chain couples TRBV12-3 or TRBV12-4 to TRBJ2-7; 9 bases align to TRBD1. The CDR3 is 13 residues long. V shed 4 bases, J shed 3 bases, and the junction held 1 base outside the gene matches.

This clonotype was detected many times. The rearrangement joins TRBV10-2 to TRBJ2-1, with D perhaps matching TRBD2 (5 bases). V was cut by 3 bases and J by 4 bases, with 7 bases left in between. The germline CDR1 and CDR2 sequences are WSHSY and SAAADI. The CDR3 spans 13 residues. CDR3 nucleotides: TGCGCCAGCAGTGAAGAGGGATACAATGAGCAGTTCTTC. Translating gives CASSEEGYNEQFF.

The sample holds many counts of this clonotype. The chain uses TRBV21-1 and TRBJ2-3; the table gives TRBD2 as D, unverified against the DNA. TRBV21-1 is classified as a pseudogene. The CDR3 sequence is 15 residues long. The CDR3 sequence: CASSKVGPAGDTQYF. CDR3 in DNA: TGTGCCAGCAGCAAAGTAGGGCCCGCTGGGGATACGCAGTATTTT.

This clonotype was detected ten times or more. The CDR3 sequence: CSARGRTLLYNEQFF. CDR3 nucleotide sequence: TGCAGTGCTAGAGGCAGAACATTACTTTACAATGAGCAGTTCTTC. The V and J genes are TRBV20-1 and TRBJ2-1; D unresolved. The V end lost 1 base, the J end lost 4 bases, and 14 bases lay between the germline ends. The length of the CDR3 is 15 residues. Germline CDR1 is DFQATT and CDR2 is SNEGSKA (reference sequence).

This clonotype appeared a few times. This rearrangement joins TRBV29-1 to TRBJ1-2; unclear D gene. V was cut by 3 bases and J by 6 bases, with 8 bases left in between. Looked up from germline, CDR1 is SQVTM and CDR2 is ANQGSEA. The CDR3 has 11 amino acids. CDR3 protein: CSVERSNGYTF. CDR3 DNA sequence: TGCAGCGTTGAGAGGTCTAATGGCTACACCTTC.

At least ten counts were recorded for this clonotype. The chain uses TRBV19 and TRBJ2-2, with D hard to call. CDR1 is LNHDA and CDR2 is SQIVND in the germline V gene (reference sequence). Between the trimmed V and J ends, which lost 3 bases and 6 bases, there was a span of 8 bases. The CDR3 consists of 13 residues. The CDR3, as DNA: TGTGCCAGTAGTATCATCCCTCCCGGGGAGCTGTTTTTT. Residues: CASSIIPPGELFF.

This clonotype was seen many times. This chain links TRBV7-8 with TRBJ2-1, with TRBD2 matching 10 bases. Germline V CDR1 and CDR2: SGHVS, FQNEAQ. The length of the CDR3 is 16 residues. The J segment lost 5 bases and the V segment lost 4 bases, leaving 8 bases of the junction unmatched. CDR3 sequence reads: CASSSFGLADNNEQFF. The CDR3 nucleotides read TGTGCCAGCAGCTCCTTCGGACTAGCGGACAACAATGAGCAGTTCTTC.

This clonotype occurred many times. The rearrangement uses TRBV12-3 or TRBV12-4 and TRBJ2-7, with a possible D match to TRBD2 (5 bases). CDR3 length equals 13 residues. With 1 base removed from V and 6 bases from J, the gap between germline ends came to 10 bases. This CDR3 is CASSLVGSTEQYF. CDR3 DNA: TGTGCCAGCAGTTTAGTGGGGAGCACCGAGCAGTACTTC.

V is TRBV7-9 and J is TRBJ2-7; unclear D gene. Per germline, CDR1 SEHNR and CDR2 FQNEAQ (reference sequence). V dropped 9 bases and J dropped 2 bases, with 17 bases sitting between them. This CDR3 is built from 14 residues. The CDR3 region is CASGTEPPPYEQYF. CDR3 bases: TGTGCCAGTGGTACAGAGCCACCCCCCTACGAGCAGTACTTC.

Turning to this clonotype: A clone one base away is much larger, so this may be a read error. This chain connects TRBV6-1 to TRBJ2-4, with 7 bases matching TRBD2. J was trimmed by 0 bases and V by 3 bases; bases with no gene match: 8. Per the germline V gene, CDR1 is MNHNS and CDR2 is SASEGT. The CDR3 covers 17 residues. The CDR3 region is CASSDEWVAGAKNIQYF. CDR3 nucleotide sequence: TGTGCCAGCAGTGACGAGTGGGTAGCGGGAGCCAAAAACATTCAGTACTTC.

The chain has TRBV12-3 or TRBV12-4 and TRBJ2-7; TRBD1 is a possible D gene (5 bases). The V and J ends lost 6 bases and 4 bases respectively, with 13 bases between them. The CDR3 totals 13 residues. CDR3 DNA sequence: TGTGCCAGCAGCCGAGAGACAGAATACGAGCAGTACTTC. This codes for CASSRETEYEQYF.

V and J are TRBV11-1 and TRBJ2-7; D is undetermined. The CDR3 contains 16 residues. CDR1 SGHAT and CDR2 FQDESV come from the germline V gene (reference sequence). V gave up 2 bases and J gave up 2 bases, with 16 bases separating them. This CDR3 reads CASSLNGPGQAYEQYF. The CDR3 region has the DNA TGTGCCAGCAGCTTAAATGGGCCAGGCCAAGCCTACGAGCAGTACTTC.

The chain recombines TRBV19 with TRBJ2-5; 9 bases are a match to TRBD2. Germline assignment: CDR1 LNHDA and CDR2 SQIVND (reference sequence). The junction had 4 bases not matched to a gene; V was cut back by 3 bases and J by 5 bases. This CDR3 region has 14 residues. CDR3 sequence: CASSIVSGSETQYF. CDR3 in DNA: TGTGCCAGTAGTATCGTTAGCGGGAGTGAGACCCAGTACTTC.

This clonotype was seen only a few times. The CDR3 DNA is TGCAGTGCCAGTAGACAGGTCCCAAGAGGGAATCAGCCCCAGCATTTT. As protein: CSASRQVPRGNQPQHF. The chain couples TRBV20-1 to TRBJ1-5; maybe TRBD1 (6 bases). The germline CDR1 and CDR2 sequences are DFQATT and SNEGSKA (reference sequence). V lost 6 bases and J lost 4, with 22 bases in between. This CDR3 comprises 16 residues.

The genes are TRBV5-1 and TRBJ1-1; D remains ambiguous. Germline CDR1 and CDR2: SGHRS and YFSETQ. Deletions cut 0 bases from V and 0 bases from J, with 6 bases between. CDR3 length equals 14 residues. CDR3 sequence reads: CASSLEEMNTEAFF. CDR3 coding DNA: TGCGCCAGCAGCTTGGAGGAGATGAACACTGAAGCTTTCTTT.

The DNA for the CDR3 is TGTGCCAGCAGCTTAGAGACGGGACTAGGTTCCGGGGCCAACGTCCTGACTTTC. This codes for CASSLETGLGSGANVLTF. The gene calls are TRBV11-1 and TRBJ2-6, with 8 bases matching TRBD2. Germline V gene lookup returns CDR1 SGHAT and CDR2 FQDESV (reference sequence). The CDR3 contains 18 residues. Trimming took 1 base from V and 4 from J; bases not matched to a gene: 9.

This clonotype was detected ten times or more. The DNA for the CDR3 is TGTGCCATCGGTGCGCCTGGCGGTAGCGGGATATACGAGCAGTACTTC. This sequence encodes CAIGAPGGSGIYEQYF. The J gene is TRBJ2-7, the V gene TRBV10-3; 8 bases map to TRBD2. CDR3 length equals 16 residues. The V and J ends lost 8 bases and 4 bases, in that order; junction bases with no gene match: 16. Germline values: CDR1 ENHRY, CDR2 SYGVKD.